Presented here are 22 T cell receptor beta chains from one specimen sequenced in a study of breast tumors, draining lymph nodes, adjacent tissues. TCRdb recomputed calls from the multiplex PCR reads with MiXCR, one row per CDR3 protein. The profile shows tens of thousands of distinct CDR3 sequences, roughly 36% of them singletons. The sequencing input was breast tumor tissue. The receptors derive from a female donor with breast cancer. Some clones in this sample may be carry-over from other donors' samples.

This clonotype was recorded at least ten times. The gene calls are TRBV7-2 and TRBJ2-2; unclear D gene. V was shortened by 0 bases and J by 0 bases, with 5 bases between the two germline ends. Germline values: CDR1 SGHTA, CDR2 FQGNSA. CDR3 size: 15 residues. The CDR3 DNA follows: TGTGCCAGCAGCTTAGCCACTTCGAACACCGGGGAGCTGTTTTTT. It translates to CASSLATSNTGELFF.

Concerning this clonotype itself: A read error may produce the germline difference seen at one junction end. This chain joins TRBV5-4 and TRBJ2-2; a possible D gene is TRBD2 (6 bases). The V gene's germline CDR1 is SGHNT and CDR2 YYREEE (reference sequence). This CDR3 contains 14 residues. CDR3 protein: CASSFSVNTGGLFF. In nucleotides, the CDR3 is TGTGCCAGCAGCTTCTCAGTTAACACCGGGGGGCTGTTTTTT.

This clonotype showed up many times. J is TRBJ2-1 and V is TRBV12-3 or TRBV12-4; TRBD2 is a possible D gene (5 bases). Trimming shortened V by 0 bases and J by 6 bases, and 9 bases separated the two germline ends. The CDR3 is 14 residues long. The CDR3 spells CASSLAGVLNEQFF. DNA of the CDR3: TGTGCCAGCAGTTTAGCGGGAGTCCTCAATGAGCAGTTCTTC.

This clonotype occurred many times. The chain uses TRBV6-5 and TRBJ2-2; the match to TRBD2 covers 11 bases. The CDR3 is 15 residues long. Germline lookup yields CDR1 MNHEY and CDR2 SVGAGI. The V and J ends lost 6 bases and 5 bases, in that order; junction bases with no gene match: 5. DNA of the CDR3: TGTGCCAGCAGATCGACTAGCGGGAAAACCGGGGAGCTGTTTTTT. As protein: CASRSTSGKTGELFF.

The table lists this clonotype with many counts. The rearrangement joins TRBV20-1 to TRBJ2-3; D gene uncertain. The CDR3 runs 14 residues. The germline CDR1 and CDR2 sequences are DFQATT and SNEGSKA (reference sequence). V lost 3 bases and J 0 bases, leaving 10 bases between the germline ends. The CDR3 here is CSASPVVSTDTQYF. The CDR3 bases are TGCAGTGCTAGCCCAGTGGTAAGCACAGATACGCAGTATTTT.

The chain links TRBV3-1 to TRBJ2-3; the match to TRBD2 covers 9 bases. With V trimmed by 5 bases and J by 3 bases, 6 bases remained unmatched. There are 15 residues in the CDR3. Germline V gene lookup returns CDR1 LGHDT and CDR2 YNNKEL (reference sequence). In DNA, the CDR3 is TGTGCCAGCAGCTATCTAGCGGGATCGACAGATACGCAGTATTTT. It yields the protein CASSYLAGSTDTQYF.

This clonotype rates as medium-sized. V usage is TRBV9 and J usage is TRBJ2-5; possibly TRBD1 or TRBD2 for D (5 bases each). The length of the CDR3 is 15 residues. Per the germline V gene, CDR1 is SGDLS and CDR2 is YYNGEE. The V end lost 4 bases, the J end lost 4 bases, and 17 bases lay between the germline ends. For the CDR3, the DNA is TGTGCCAGCAGCCCCTACCGGGACCGACGAGAGACCCAGTACTTC. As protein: CASSPYRDRRETQYF.

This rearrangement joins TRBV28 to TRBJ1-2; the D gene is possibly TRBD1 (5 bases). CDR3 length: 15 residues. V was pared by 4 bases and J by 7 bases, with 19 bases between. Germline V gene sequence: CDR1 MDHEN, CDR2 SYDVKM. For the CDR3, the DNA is TGTGCCAGCAGTTCTGTTAGGAGGGGTATGCGTGGCTACACCTTC. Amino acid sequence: CASSSVRRGMRGYTF.

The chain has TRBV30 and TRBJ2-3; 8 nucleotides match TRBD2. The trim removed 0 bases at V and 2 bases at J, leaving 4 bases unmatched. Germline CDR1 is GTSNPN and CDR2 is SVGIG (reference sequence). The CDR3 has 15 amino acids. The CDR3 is CAWSVREGSTDTQYF. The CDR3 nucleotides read TGTGCCTGGAGTGTACGGGAGGGCTCCACAGATACGCAGTATTTT.

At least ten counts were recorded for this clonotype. The CDR3: CASSGPGTSGTGEQFF. CDR3 DNA sequence: TGTGCCAGCAGTGGCCCCGGGACTAGCGGGACGGGTGAGCAGTTCTTC. The V call is TRBV6-1, the J call TRBJ2-1; 13 nucleotides agree with TRBD2. Trimming cost V 4 bases and J 9 bases; bases outside gene matches: 9. CDR1 and CDR2 (germline): MNHNS, SASEGT. The CDR3 covers 16 residues.

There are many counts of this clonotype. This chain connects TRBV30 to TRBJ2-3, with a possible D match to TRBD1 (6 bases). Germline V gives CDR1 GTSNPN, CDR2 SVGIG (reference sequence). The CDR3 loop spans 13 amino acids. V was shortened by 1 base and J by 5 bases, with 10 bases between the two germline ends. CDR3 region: CAWSGGLGDTQYF. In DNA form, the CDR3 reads TGTGCCTGGAGTGGGGGGCTAGGAGATACGCAGTATTTT.

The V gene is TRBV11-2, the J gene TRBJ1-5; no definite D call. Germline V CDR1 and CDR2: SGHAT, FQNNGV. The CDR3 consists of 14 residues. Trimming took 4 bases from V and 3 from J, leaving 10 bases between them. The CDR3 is CASSSGNDNQPQHF. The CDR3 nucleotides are TGTGCCAGCAGCTCCGGGAATGACAATCAGCCCCAGCATTTT.

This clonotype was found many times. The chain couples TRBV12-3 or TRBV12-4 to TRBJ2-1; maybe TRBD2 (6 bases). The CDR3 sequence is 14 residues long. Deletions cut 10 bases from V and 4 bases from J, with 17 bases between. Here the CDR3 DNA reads TGTGCCACCCAAACTAGCTCCCGGTACAATGAGCAGTTCTTC. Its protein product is CATQTSSRYNEQFF.

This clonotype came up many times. CDR3 nucleotides: TGTGCCAGCAGTCCATTAACGGACGTCTCTGGAAACACCATATATTTT. Its translation is CASSPLTDVSGNTIYF. The chain links TRBV7-9 to TRBJ1-3; no reliable D call. The CDR3 contains 16 residues. Germline V gives CDR1 SEHNR, CDR2 FQNEAQ (reference sequence). Trimming left V 6 bases short and J 0 bases short, with 15 bases between. Full variable domain (missing parts from reference TRBV7-9 and TRBJ1-3): DTGVSQNPRHKITKRGQNVTFRCDPISEHNRLYWYRQTLGQGPEFLTYFQNEAQLEKSRLLSDRFSAERPKGSFSTLEIQRTEQGDSAMYLCASSPLTDVSGNTIYFGEGSWLTVV.

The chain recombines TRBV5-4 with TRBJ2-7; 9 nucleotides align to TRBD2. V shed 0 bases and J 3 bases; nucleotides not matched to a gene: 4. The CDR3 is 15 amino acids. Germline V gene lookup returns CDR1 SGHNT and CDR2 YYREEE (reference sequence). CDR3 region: CASSLGAGGGYEQYF. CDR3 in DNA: TGTGCCAGCAGCTTGGGAGCGGGAGGTGGCTACGAGCAGTACTTC.

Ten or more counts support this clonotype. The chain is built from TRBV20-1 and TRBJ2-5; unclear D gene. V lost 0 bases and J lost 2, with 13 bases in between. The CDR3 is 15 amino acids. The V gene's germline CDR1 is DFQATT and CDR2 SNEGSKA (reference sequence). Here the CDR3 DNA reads TGCAGTGCTAGAGATCGACGGGTATGGCAAGAGACCCAGTACTTC. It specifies CSARDRRVWQETQYF.

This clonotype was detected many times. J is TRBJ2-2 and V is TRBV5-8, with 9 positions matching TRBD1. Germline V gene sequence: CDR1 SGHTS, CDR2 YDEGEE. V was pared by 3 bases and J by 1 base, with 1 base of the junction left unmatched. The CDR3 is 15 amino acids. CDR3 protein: CASSSGQGNTGELFF. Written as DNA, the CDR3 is TGTGCCAGCAGCTCGGGACAGGGGAACACCGGGGAGCTGTTTTTT.

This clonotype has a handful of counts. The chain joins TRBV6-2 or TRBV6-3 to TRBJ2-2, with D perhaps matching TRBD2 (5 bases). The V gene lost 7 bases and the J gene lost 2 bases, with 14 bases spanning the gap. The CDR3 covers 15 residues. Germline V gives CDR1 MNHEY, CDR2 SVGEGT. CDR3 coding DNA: TGTGCCAGCAACAGCTGGACTGCCAACACCGGGGAGCTGTTTTTT. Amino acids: CASNSWTANTGELFF.

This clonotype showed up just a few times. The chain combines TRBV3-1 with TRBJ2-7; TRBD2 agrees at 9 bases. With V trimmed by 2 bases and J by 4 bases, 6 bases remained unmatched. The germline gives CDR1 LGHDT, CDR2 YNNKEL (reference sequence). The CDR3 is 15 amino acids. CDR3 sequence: CASSQFSGSGYEQYF. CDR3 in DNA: TGTGCCAGCAGCCAATTTAGCGGGAGCGGATACGAGCAGTACTTC.

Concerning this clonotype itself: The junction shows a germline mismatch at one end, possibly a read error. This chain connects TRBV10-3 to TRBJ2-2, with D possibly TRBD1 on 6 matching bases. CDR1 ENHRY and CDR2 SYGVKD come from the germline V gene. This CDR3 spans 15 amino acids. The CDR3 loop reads CAVRERGQNTGELFF. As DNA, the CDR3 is TGTGCCGTCAGAGAACGGGGACAGAACACCGGGGAGCTGTTTTTT.

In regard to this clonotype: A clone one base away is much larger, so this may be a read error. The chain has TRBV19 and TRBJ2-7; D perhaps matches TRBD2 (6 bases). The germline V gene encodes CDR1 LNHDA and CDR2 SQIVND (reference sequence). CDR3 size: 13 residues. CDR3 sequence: CTSSIGLSYEQYF. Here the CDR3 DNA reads TGTACCAGTAGTATTGGACTATCCTACGAGCAGTACTTC.

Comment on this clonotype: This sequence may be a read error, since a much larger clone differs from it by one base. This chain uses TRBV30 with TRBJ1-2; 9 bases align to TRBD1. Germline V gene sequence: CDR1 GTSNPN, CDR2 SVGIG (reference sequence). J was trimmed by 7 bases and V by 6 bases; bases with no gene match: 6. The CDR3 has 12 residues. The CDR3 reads CACETGGFGYTF. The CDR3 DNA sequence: TGTGCCTGTGAAACAGGGGGCTTTGGCTACACCTTC.